This T cell receptor beta chain was captured in a study of T cells after yellow fever vaccination. In this sample, this clonotype turned up a few times. This CDR3 spans 16 amino acids. Germline V gene lookup returns CDR1 SGHAT and CDR2 FQNNGV. V lost 5 bases and J lost 6; bases outside the gene matches: 10. Researchers made TCR cDNA using 5'RACE template switching, and this step added a universal primer site and UMIs. TCRdb fed the 5' RACE reads into MiXCR, producing one record per CDR3 protein. Of about 320,000 distinct CDR3 sequences listed, approximately 4% are singletons. The sequence came from a man between 18 and 35 years old who received the YFV17D yellow fever vaccine. The source material was PBMCs, sampled 15 days after the yellow fever booster vaccination. The chain combines TRBV11-2 with TRBJ2-3, with 11 nucleotides matching TRBD2. The CDR3 loop is CASSLRVAGGPDTQYF. DNA for the CDR3: TGTGCCAGCAGCCTTCGGGTAGCGGGGGGGCCCGATACGCAGTATTTT.